These T cell receptor beta chains were read from a single sample in a study of cytomegalovirus exposure and HLA in healthy donors. The data were produced by immunoSEQ multiplex PCR, yet TCRdb's version contains in-frame clones alone and is incomplete. The table has 150,000 to 200,000 clones, nearly 80% seen once. The sample consisted of PBMCs. The source is a female donor in good health and CMV-seronegative. CDR3s include the opening cysteine and the closing phenylalanine or tryptophan. A D gene is named only where the DNA matches it firmly. Clone size is not always given. Where it is, it says once, few, many or a class for expanded clones.

size: NA
J: TRBJ2-1
D: NA
V: TRBV6-1
CDR3: CASSGGESYNEQFF
DNA: TGTGCCAGCAGTGGTGGGGAGTCCTACAATGAGCAGTTCTTC

size: NA
J: TRBJ2-2
D: NA
V: TRBV30
CDR3: CAWTDRRNTGELFF
DNA: TGTGCCTGGACGGACAGAAGGAACACCGGGGAGCTGTTTTTT

size: NA
J: TRBJ2-7
D: TRBD2
V: TRBV11-2
CDR3: CASSLLGAGDSYEQYF
DNA: TGTGCCAGCAGCTTACTTGGTGCGGGAGACTCCTACGAGCAGTACTTC

size: few
J: TRBJ2-5
D: NA
V: TRBV7-2
CDR3: CASSTGGQETQYF
DNA: TGTGCCAGCAGCACCGGGGGCCAAGAGACCCAGTACTTC

size: NA
J: TRBJ2-7
D: TRBD1
V: TRBV27
CDR3: CASRLTGRYEQYF
DNA: TGTGCCAGCAGACTGACAGGGCGGTACGAGCAGTACTTC

size: NA
J: TRBJ2-3
D: NA
V: TRBV14
CDR3: CASSQDRGSFTDTQYF
DNA: TGTGCCAGCAGCCAAGATCGGGGGAGTTTCACAGATACGCAGTATTTT

size: once
J: TRBJ2-5
D: NA
V: TRBV5-6
CDR3: CASSSAGLARETQYF
DNA: TGTGCCAGCAGCTCCGCAGGGCTAGCGCGGGAGACCCAGTACTTC

size: NA
J: TRBJ1-3
D: TRBD1
V: TRBV7-9
CDR3: CASSLERRQGFSGNTIYF
DNA: TGTGCCAGCAGCTTAGAACGTAGACAGGGGTTCTCTGGAAACACCATATATTTT

size: NA
J: TRBJ2-3
D: NA
V: TRBV5-4
CDR3: CASSLRGISTDTQYF
DNA: TGTGCCAGCAGCTTGAGGGGAATTAGCACAGATACGCAGTATTTT

size: NA
J: TRBJ2-7
D: TRBD2
V: TRBV10-3
CDR3: CAISEGTSRQYF
DNA: TGTGCCATCAGTGAGGGGACTAGCCGGCAGTACTTC

size: NA
J: TRBJ2-3
D: TRBD1
V: TRBV6-5
CDR3: CASSYDRAADTQYF
DNA: TGTGCCAGCAGTTATGACAGGGCGGCAGATACGCAGTATTTT

size: NA
J: TRBJ1-1
D: TRBD1
V: TRBV7-3
CDR3: CASSLKQGTIAFF
DNA: TGTGCCAGCAGCTTAAAACAGGGGACGATAGCTTTCTTT

size: NA
J: TRBJ2-7
D: TRBD2
V: TRBV4-2
CDR3: CASSQGLAGVYEQYF
DNA: TGTGCCAGCAGCCAAGGGCTAGCGGGAGTTTACGAGCAGTACTTC

size: NA
J: TRBJ1-2
D: NA
V: TRBV28
CDR3: CASSWEGGRGYTF
DNA: TGTGCCAGCAGTTGGGAAGGGGGAAGGGGCTACACCTTC

size: NA
J: TRBJ2-5
D: TRBD2
V: TRBV5-1
CDR3: CASSSGTSGGAGETQYF
DNA: TGCGCCAGCAGCTCCGGGACTAGCGGGGGGGCCGGAGAGACCCAGTACTTC

size: NA
J: TRBJ1-5
D: NA
V: TRBV2
CDR3: CASSEMGGGIDPQHF
DNA: TGTGCCAGCAGTGAAATGGGGGGGGGAATCGATCCCCAGCATTTT

size: few
J: TRBJ1-4
D: NA
V: TRBV5-1
CDR3: CASREQNEKLFF
DNA: TGCGCCAGCAGGGAACAGAATGAAAAACTGTTTTTT

size: once
J: TRBJ2-7
D: NA
V: TRBV14
CDR3: CASSQGPGVVHEQYF
DNA: TGTGCCAGCAGCCAAGGGCCGGGAGTAGTCCACGAGCAGTACTTC

size: NA
J: TRBJ2-1
D: TRBD1
V: TRBV5-8
CDR3: CASTKGAGYNEQFF
DNA: TGTGCCAGCACCAAGGGGGCAGGTTACAATGAGCAGTTCTTC

size: NA
J: TRBJ2-7
D: NA
V: TRBV28
CDR3: CASSFGQRLDQYF
DNA: TGTGCCAGCAGTTTCGGGCAGCGACTAGACCAGTACTTC

size: few
J: TRBJ1-4
D: TRBD1
V: TRBV2
CDR3: CASSEYGDRGNEKLFF
DNA: TGTGCCAGCAGTGAATACGGGGACAGGGGAAATGAAAAACTGTTTTTT

size: NA
J: TRBJ1-2
D: TRBD1
V: TRBV7-6
CDR3: CASSIRAITGTGARYGYTF
DNA: TGTGCCAGCAGCATTAGAGCAATAACCGGGACAGGGGCGCGCTATGGCTACACCTTC

size: NA
J: TRBJ2-7
D: TRBD2
V: TRBV5-4
CDR3: CASSPRGDSYEQYF
DNA: TGTGCCAGCAGCCCGCGGGGGGATTCCTACGAGCAGTACTTC

size: NA
J: TRBJ1-2
D: NA
V: TRBV5-1
CDR3: CASSIGGGGTNYGYTF
DNA: TGCGCCAGCAGCATCGGAGGAGGAGGCACTAACTATGGCTACACCTTC

size: NA
J: TRBJ2-7
D: NA
V: TRBV30
CDR3: CAWRGTGSPYEQYF
DNA: TGTGCCTGGAGGGGCACAGGTTCACCCTACGAGCAGTACTTC

size: NA
J: TRBJ2-3
D: TRBD2
V: TRBV7-2
CDR3: CASSLGASGGGDTQYF
DNA: TGTGCCAGCAGCTTAGGTGCTAGCGGGGGGGGTGATACGCAGTATTTT

size: NA
J: TRBJ2-1
D: NA
V: TRBV7-6
CDR3: CASSLAHSVNDEQFF
DNA: TGTGCCAGCAGCTTAGCCCACTCGGTCAACGATGAGCAGTTCTTC

size: NA
J: TRBJ1-4
D: TRBD1
V: TRBV28
CDR3: CASSSGGSAEKLFF
DNA: TGTGCCAGCAGTTCAGGGGGGAGCGCTGAAAAACTGTTTTTT

size: NA
J: TRBJ2-3
D: NA
V: TRBV11-2
CDR3: CASSLERTDTQYF
DNA: TGTGCCAGCAGCTTAGAACGGACAGATACGCAGTATTTT

size: NA
J: TRBJ1-2
D: NA
V: TRBV6-1
CDR3: CASSELQDPRQANYGYTF
DNA: TGTGCCAGCAGTGAATTGCAGGATCCGCGCCAAGCTAACTATGGCTACACCTTC

size: few
J: TRBJ1-1
D: NA
V: TRBV10-3
CDR3: CAISESPVANTEAFF
DNA: TGTGCCATCAGTGAGTCGCCGGTTGCGAACACTGAAGCTTTCTTT

size: NA
J: TRBJ2-7
D: TRBD2
V: TRBV28
CDR3: CASRMTSAAYEQYF
DNA: TGTGCCAGCAGGATGACTAGCGCAGCCTACGAGCAGTACTTC

size: NA
J: TRBJ1-1
D: NA
V: TRBV19
CDR3: CASSMKSDTEAFF
DNA: TGTGCCAGTAGTATGAAGTCGGACACTGAAGCTTTCTTT

size: NA
J: TRBJ2-1
D: TRBD2
V: TRBV11-2
CDR3: CASSYLAGLTYNEQFF
DNA: TGTGCCAGCAGCTATTTAGCGGGGTTGACCTACAATGAGCAGTTCTTC

size: NA
J: TRBJ2-5
D: NA
V: TRBV5-1
CDR3: CASSLAQVQETQYF
DNA: TGCGCCAGCAGTTTGGCCCAGGTCCAAGAGACCCAGTACTTC

size: NA
J: TRBJ2-5
D: NA
V: TRBV18
CDR3: CASSPRAQETQYF
DNA: TGTGCCAGCTCACCACGCGCACAAGAGACCCAGTACTTC

size: NA
J: TRBJ2-1
D: TRBD2
V: TRBV7-9
CDR3: CATTGGANEQFF
DNA: TGTGCCACCACGGGGGGGGCCAATGAGCAGTTCTTC

size: NA
J: TRBJ2-4
D: NA
V: TRBV29-1
CDR3: CSCSPIAKNIQYF
DNA: TGCAGCTGCTCTCCTATAGCCAAAAACATTCAGTACTTC

size: NA
J: TRBJ2-7
D: TRBD2
V: TRBV30
CDR3: CAWNGGGAFEQYF
DNA: TGTGCCTGGAACGGCGGGGGGGCCTTCGAGCAGTACTTC

size: NA
J: TRBJ1-2
D: TRBD1
V: TRBV28
CDR3: CVSNLIGQDGYTF
DNA: TGTGTCAGCAACCTCATCGGACAGGATGGCTACACCTTC

size: once
J: TRBJ2-1
D: NA
V: TRBV7-6
CDR3: CASSLVRGNHPGNEQFF
DNA: TGTGCCAGCAGCTTGGTACGGGGGAACCACCCCGGCAATGAGCAGTTCTTC

size: NA
J: TRBJ2-3
D: TRBD1
V: TRBV2
CDR3: CASSVGQFSTDTQYF
DNA: TGTGCCAGCAGTGTGGGACAGTTTTCCACAGATACGCAGTATTTT

size: NA
J: TRBJ1-5
D: TRBD1
V: TRBV5-1
CDR3: CASSLSGQGGGQPQHF
DNA: TGCGCCAGCAGCTTGTCGGGACAGGGGGGGGGTCAGCCCCAGCATTTT

size: NA
J: TRBJ1-1
D: NA
V: TRBV7-2
CDR3: CASSLPQGDTEAFF
DNA: TGTGCCAGCAGCTTACCCCAGGGTGACACTGAAGCTTTCTTT

size: NA
J: TRBJ1-2
D: NA
V: TRBV5-1
CDR3: CASSSTIDGYTF
DNA: TGCGCCAGCAGCTCGACTATCGATGGCTACACCTTC

size: NA
J: TRBJ2-7
D: NA
V: TRBV14
CDR3: CASSPNRGGYEQYF
DNA: TGTGCCAGCAGCCCGAACAGGGGAGGCTACGAGCAGTACTTC

size: NA
J: TRBJ2-5
D: NA
V: TRBV2
CDR3: CASSSKGEETQYF
DNA: TGTGCCAGCAGTTCGAAGGGGGAGGAGACCCAGTACTTC

size: NA
J: TRBJ2-3
D: TRBD2
V: TRBV28
CDR3: CASSQREGGGSTDTQYF
DNA: TGTGCCAGCAGTCAGCGGGAGGGAGGCGGGAGCACAGATACGCAGTATTTT

size: NA
J: TRBJ2-1
D: NA
V: TRBV2
CDR3: CASKEGEQFF
DNA: TGTGCCAGCAAGGAGGGAGAGCAGTTCTTC

size: NA
J: TRBJ2-1
D: TRBD1
V: TRBV19
CDR3: CASSQDRGGTYNEQFF
DNA: TGTGCCAGTAGTCAAGACAGGGGGGGCACCTACAATGAGCAGTTCTTC

size: NA
J: TRBJ2-7
D: TRBD1
V: TRBV11-3
CDR3: CASSLSGTGNSYEQYF
DNA: TGTGCCAGCAGCTTGAGTGGGACAGGGAACTCCTACGAGCAGTACTTC

size: NA
J: TRBJ2-7
D: TRBD2
V: TRBV2
CDR3: CASSEGVAGGGIYEQYF
DNA: TGTGCCAGCAGTGAAGGGGTGGCGGGGGGCGGCATCTACGAGCAGTACTTC

size: NA
J: TRBJ2-5
D: TRBD2
V: TRBV7-8
CDR3: CASSLRGGLETQYF
DNA: TGTGCCAGCAGCTTACGGGGGGGCCTTGAGACCCAGTACTTC